This TCR beta chain stems from a study of control samples from healthy donors and cancer patients. The repertoire was sequenced with immunoSEQ multiplex PCR; TCRdb's copy has only in-frame clones and lacks some. The data hold about 140,000 clones, with around 85% observed a single time. This clonotype was sampled from a woman aged 25-40 years in good health. The material sequenced was blood.

CDR3 in DNA: TGCGCCAGCAGCTCGAGGACAGGGGAAAACACTGAAGCTTTCTTT. Translated, it gives CASSSRTGENTEAFF. The gene calls are TRBV5-1 and TRBJ1-1; 9 nucleotides agree with TRBD1. V shed 3 bases, J shed 2 bases, and the junction held 5 bases outside the gene matches. The germline V gene encodes CDR1 SGHRS and CDR2 YFSETQ. This CDR3 region has 15 residues.